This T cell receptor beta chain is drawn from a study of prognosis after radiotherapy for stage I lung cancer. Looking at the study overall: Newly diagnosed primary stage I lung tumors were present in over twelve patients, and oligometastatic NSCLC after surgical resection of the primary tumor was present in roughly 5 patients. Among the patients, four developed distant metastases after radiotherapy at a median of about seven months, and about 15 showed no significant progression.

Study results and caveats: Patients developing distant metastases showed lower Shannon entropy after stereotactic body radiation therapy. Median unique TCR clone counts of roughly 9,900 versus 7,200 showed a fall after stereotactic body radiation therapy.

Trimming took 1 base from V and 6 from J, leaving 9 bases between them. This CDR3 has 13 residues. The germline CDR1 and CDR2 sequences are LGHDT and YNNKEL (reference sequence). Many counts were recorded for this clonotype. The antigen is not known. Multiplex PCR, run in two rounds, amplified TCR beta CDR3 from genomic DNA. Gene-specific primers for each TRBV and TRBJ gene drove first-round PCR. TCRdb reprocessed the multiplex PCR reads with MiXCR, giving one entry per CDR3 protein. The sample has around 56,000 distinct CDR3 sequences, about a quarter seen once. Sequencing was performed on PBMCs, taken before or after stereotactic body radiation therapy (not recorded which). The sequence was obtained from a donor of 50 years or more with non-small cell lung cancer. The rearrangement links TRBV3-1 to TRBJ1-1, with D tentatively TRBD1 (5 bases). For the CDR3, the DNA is TGTGCCAGCAGCCAAGTCAGGGCGCCTGAAGCTTTCTTT. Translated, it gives CASSQVRAPEAFF.